This T cell receptor beta chain appears in the sequencing data of a study of response to subunit inactivated influenza vaccine. General observations from the study: The authors offered the suggestion that each seasonal influenza vaccination recruits few new T cells.

As to this clonotype: What it binds is not known.

MiXCR, run by TCRdb on the RT-PCR reads, gives a single entry per CDR3 protein. The table has around 520,000 distinct CDR3 sequences, 12% seen once. Source: PBMCs from blood, taken on the day of vaccination. This clonotype was sampled from a man aged 50 to 60 who received an inactivated influenza vaccine.

In DNA, the CDR3 is TGTGCCACCAGCAGAGATCTGGCGGGAGTTTTAGAGCAGTACTTC. Amino acids: CATSRDLAGVLEQYF. This chain links TRBV15 with TRBJ2-7; 7 nucleotides align to TRBD2. The germline V gene encodes CDR1 LNHNV and CDR2 YYDKDF (reference sequence). V was pared by 0 bases and J by 7 bases, with 9 bases of the junction left unmatched. The CDR3 has 15 residues.